This TCR beta chain was identified in a study of T cells after posttransplantation cyclophosphamide (dated by TCRdb to about 2016). With respect to the entire study: The study tracked T cell repertoire reconstitution by TRB sequencing after myeloablative bone marrow transplantation using posttransplantation cyclophosphamide as GVHD prophylaxis. Samples from some 32 PTCy-treated patients and approximately 16 related bone marrow donors of those patients were subjected to antigen receptor sequencing. Blood from all 35 or so PTCy patients who had 1-year posttransplant specimens underwent TRB sequencing. Because TRA and TRB clonality were tightly correlated in roughly 10 samples, subsequent TCR analyses were focused on TRB only. In 3 patients, TRB sequencing was also performed on up to roughly 3 more blood samples taken 2 to 5.2 years after transplant, and in 4 patients, pretransplant blood was also TRB-sequenced. Public TRB sequences were searched against a database of over 3,600 sequences associated with responses to pathogens, tumor antigens, self-antigens and alloantigens.

As to this clone: Its target antigen remains unknown. No base quality values were provided; no much bigger clone lies one nucleotide off.

Overall study results and their limits: Donor-recipient similarity was low at 1-2 months but increased during the first year, and donor CD8+ memory clones often dominated later blood repertoires. Across a few dozen patients, TRB clonality was highly associated with recipient CMV seropositivity and CMV reactivation, and diversity in PTCy patients was similar to diversity in CNI/methotrexate controls. The TRB repertoires of T cells infiltrating skin or the GI tract showed only limited overlap with the TRB repertoires found in blood.

On the day of marrow donation, related bone marrow donors gave peripheral blood samples. Peripheral blood and bone marrow mononuclear cells were isolated by Ficoll-Hypaque density centrifugation and were cryopreserved. Genomic DNA was used for TRB sequencing, which was performed with the immunoSEQ assay at survey resolution or with the hsTCRB kit. In the original analysis: The immunoSEQ software handled initial read processing, and the LymphoSeq R package was used for repertoire analyses. Clonality was calculated as 1 minus normalized Shannon entropy, and the Gini coefficient was also calculated for each TRB dataset. Phenotypes of unsorted samples were inferred by mapping TRB sequences from sorted subsets of the recipient or donor onto the same recipient's unsorted samples. This is the immuneACCESS table as TCRdb keeps it, with only in-frame sequences that have V and J called. A part of the clones is gone; compared with another copy, unresolved V genes explain less than half, and the rest is unexplained. V and J calls and clone size come straight from that table; D and trimming were deduced from the DNA. This sample shows under 25,000 clones, and none of them turns up only once. 6.6% of the sample is taken by the ten largest.

This sequence was found in a woman aged 60-75 years in good health, CMV-negative, and a related stem cell transplant donor. The specimen was PBMCs.

CDR3 region: CASSTRLATNEQFF. The sequenced DNA: TGTGCCAGCAGCACTCGACTAGCGACGAATGAGCAGTTCTTC. The V and J segments used are TRBV7-9 and TRBJ2-1, with TRBD2 identical over 8 junction bases. According to the germline V gene (reference sequence), CDR1 reads SEHNR and CDR2 reads FQNEAQ. The CDR3 sequence holds 14 residues, the cysteine and phenylalanine included. The read is trimmed to its CDR3 DNA, 42 bases read in frame from base 1. Unmatched junction bases come to 7, with V trimmed by 5 bases and J by 7 bases.